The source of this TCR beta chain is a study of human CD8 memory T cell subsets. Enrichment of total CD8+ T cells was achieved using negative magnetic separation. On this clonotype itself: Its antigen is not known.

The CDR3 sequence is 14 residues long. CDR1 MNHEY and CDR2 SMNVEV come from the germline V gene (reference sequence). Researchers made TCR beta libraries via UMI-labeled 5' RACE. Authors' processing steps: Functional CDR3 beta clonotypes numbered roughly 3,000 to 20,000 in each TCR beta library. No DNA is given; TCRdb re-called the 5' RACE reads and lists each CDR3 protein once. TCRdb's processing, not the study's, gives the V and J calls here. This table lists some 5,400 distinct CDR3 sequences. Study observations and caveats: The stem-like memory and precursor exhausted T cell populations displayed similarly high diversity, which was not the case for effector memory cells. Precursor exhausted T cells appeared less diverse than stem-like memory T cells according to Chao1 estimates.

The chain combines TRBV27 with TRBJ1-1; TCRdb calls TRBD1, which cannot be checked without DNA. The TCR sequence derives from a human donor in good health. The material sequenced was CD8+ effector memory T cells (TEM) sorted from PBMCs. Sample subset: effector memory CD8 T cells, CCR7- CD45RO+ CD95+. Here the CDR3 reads CASSLGGENTEAFF.